This T cell receptor beta chain derives from a study of regulatory T cells in long-lasting Graves disease listed by TCRdb under 2021. As for the study more broadly: Newly diagnosed Graves' disease patients had taken antithyroid drugs for less than 3 months. This study used TCR sequencing and RNA sequencing of peripheral blood to compare persistent Graves' disease patients against newly diagnosed Graves' disease patients. A total of roughly 33 samples were covered by TCR sequencing, comprising roughly 13 persistent and approximately 20 newly diagnosed Graves' disease patients. The study took place in China and was registered as a clinical trial.

Receptor amplification or capture employed multiplex PCR. The reads were generated on an Illumina HiSeq 4000. iRepertoire HTBI primers and Arm-PCR amplification of CDR3 regions were used to construct TCR beta libraries. Before sequencing, the PCR products underwent gel purification. In the original analysis: Gene usage analysis of CDR3 amino acid clonotypes relied on the roughly 64 TRBV and over 13 TRBJ segments identified across samples. Filtered high-quality paired reads were merged into contigs using COPE and FqMerger. BLAST was used to align contigs to IMGT TRBV, TRBD and TRBJ reference genes, and CDR3 was defined according to IMGT. Highly expanded clones were defined as clonotypes with a frequency above 0.1%. Shannon entropy was used to measure repertoire diversity, and the Gini coefficient was used to measure V-J evenness. Public clonotypes were defined as clonotypes shared by more than one individual. TCRdb handled the public reads itself, with Q25 trimming in fastp and clone calling in MiXCR, and kept productive beta chains. Entries are consolidated by CDR3 protein sequence, retaining the most common genes and DNA. What appears here as the V and J calls and clone size reflects TCRdb's work, not the paper's. For this sample there are about 530,000 distinct CDR3 sequences; 15% to 20% appear just once. Roughly 25% of the sample goes to the ten largest clones.

This clonotype came up many times. The target of this receptor is not known. Base qualities are missing; no much larger clone stands one base away. The research as a whole found: As a limitation, the authors acknowledged that the small sample size may reduce accuracy. Compared with newly diagnosed patients, patients with persistent Graves' disease had lower TCR Shannon entropy and fewer highly expanded clones, which suggests clonal expansion. Preferential use of TRBV28, TRBJ1-2 and TRBJ2-5 was observed in persistent disease, whereas TRBV20-1 and TRBJ2-1 were favored in newly diagnosed disease. Only peripheral blood was studied, because thyroid tissue, the primary lesion, was inaccessible. Persistent patients shared more public clonotypes among themselves (roughly 2,700) than newly diagnosed patients did (approximately 900). Sequencing and analysis were limited to the TCR beta chain.

Explained via the paper, the time point label denotes: newly diagnosed GD, antithyroid drugs for less than 3 months. RNA was extracted from PBMCs in TRIzol for both TCR sequencing and RNA sequencing. Graves' disease was diagnosed according to American Thyroid Association guidelines. Patients were recruited from an endocrinology department in Xi'an, China. Each patient gave 9 to 10 milliliters of peripheral blood, collected in an EDTA anticoagulant tube. Ficoll Paque Plus density gradient separation was used to isolate PBMCs, and no additional T cell sorting was done. RNA quality was checked with an Agilent 2100 Bioanalyzer and agarose gel, and concentration with a NanoDrop 2000. V was cut back by 4 bases and J by 0 bases, leaving a gap of 7 bases between them. The CDR3 spans 14 residues, from the cysteine through the phenylalanine. The CDR3 DNA has 42 bases and is translated from base 1. This same sample was also taken into another study, of T cells in Graves' hyperthyroidism and ophthalmopathy. The second study's authors report: A patient counted as having stable Graves' hyperthyroidism if no progression to ophthalmopathy occurred over 18 months of follow-up. Hyperthyroidism patients were aged 18 to 65 years and newly diagnosed, with disease duration of less than 2 months. Patients with uncontrolled infections, other autoimmune diseases, pregnancy or lactation were excluded. Diagnoses were established on the basis of clinical symptoms, serum thyroxine and TRAb, thyroid ultrasound, and orbital computed tomography. A first-round RT-PCR of the TCR CDR3 used the HTBI primer set with the Qiagen OneStep RT-PCR kit. Most expanded thyroid clonotypes (frequency above 0.001) were also detected in blood, a finding suggesting that blood repertoires may reflect thyroid immune responses. In cross-validation, a model built on a 13 V-J signature told ophthalmopathy apart from stable hyperthyroidism with 85% to 90% sensitivity and roughly 82% specificity, and in testing the same model reached 80%/75%. In validation, progression to ophthalmopathy was predicted by the model with roughly 71% sensitivity and roughly 76% specificity, a median of around 6.5 months before onset. To identify TCR V-J signatures that set the groups apart, the researchers used a discovery cohort of 100 or so patients, made up of some 41 with Graves' ophthalmopathy and some 60 with stable Graves' hyperthyroidism. Prospective prediction of ophthalmopathy was tested in an independent validation cohort of 18 hyperthyroidism patients and roughly 16 patients who later progressed to ophthalmopathy. The 95 to 100 discovery patients were divided at random into training and test sets in a 7:3 ratio. In addition, the study compared T-cell repertoires in thyroid tissue and in blood from a handful of Graves' hyperthyroidism patients. Once sampling was done, hyperthyroidism patients were given methimazole at a starting dose of 30 mg daily, whereas ophthalmopathy patients were given high-dose intravenous methylprednisolone. A second multiplex PCR round built the libraries, followed by size selection and purification. Paired-end sequencing of the libraries was performed with 100 bp reads on an Illumina HiSeq2000. SOAPnuke was used to process the raw data, with reads discarded if the reads contained adapters or uncalled bases, had a mean Phred below 15, or lacked an exact constant-primer or identifier match. COPE v1.2.5 was used to merge high-quality paired reads, and clonotypes were defined as unique nucleotide sequences. Clonotypes were aligned to IMGT TRBV, TRBD and TRBJ reference segments using MiTCR v1.1. The analysis included only V-J combinations with a frequency above 0.0001, which together covered more than 98% of the repertoires. The TCS score was defined as F50 (clonal expansion) divided by E x V (chaos), with BLOSUM62-based TCRdist calculated between CDR3 peptides within each V-J. Welch's t-statistics and random forest reduced fewer than 550 V-J features to under 15, which were used in a naive Bayes classifier (R e1071). No statistical method was used to fix the sample size in advance, and group allocation was not hidden from the investigators. TCR Vbeta CDR3 sequencing of some 140 peripheral blood samples (under 45 ophthalmopathy, about 74 hyperthyroidism and roughly 17 progressor patients) is reported in the paper.

The sequence was collected from a woman aged 35-65 years with Graves disease. Donor details come from another sample of the same person, matched by shared clones. The chain joins TRBV12-3 or TRBV12-4 to TRBJ1-5; a weak D assignment points to TRBD1 (5 bases agree). The sample here was peripheral blood mononuclear cells (PBMCs), taken at new diagnosis, from a patient treated with antithyroid drugs. The sequenced DNA: TGTGCCAGCAGTTGGGGGACTAGCAATCAGCCCCAGCATTTT. Translated, this is CASSWGTSNQPQHF.